The 4 T cell receptor beta chains reported below all come from one sample, sequenced in a study of blood T cell repertoires in COVID-19. The table came from immunoSEQ multiplex PCR; TCRdb's copy has only in-frame clones and leaves some out. The repertoire holds approximately 220,000 clones, 75% to 90% seen once, with 3.5% to 4.5% in the top ten. The specimen was PBMCs or T cells enriched from blood (not recorded which). Every receptor here comes from a woman aged 40 to 50 with acute COVID-19.

This chain joins TRBV2 and TRBJ1-6; 8 positions agree with TRBD1. The CDR3 totals 15 residues. CDR1 and CDR2 (germline): SNHLY, FYNNEI. V trimming: 2 bases; J trimming: 5 bases; junction bases outside the gene matches: 2. For the CDR3, the DNA is TGTGCCAGCAGTGAACAGGGGGCTGATAATTCACCCCTCCACTTT. Translated, it gives CASSEQGADNSPLHF.

This sequence joins TRBV6-4 and TRBJ2-3, with D possibly matching TRBD2 (7 bases). Per the germline V gene, CDR1 is MRHNA and CDR2 is SNTAGT. V was pared by 0 bases and J by 4 bases, with 11 bases between. The CDR3 loop spans 15 amino acids. CDR3: CASSDSGGGADTQYF. In nucleotides, the CDR3 is TGTGCCAGCAGTGACTCAGGAGGGGGGGCAGATACGCAGTATTTT.

This sequence joins TRBV7-9 and TRBJ1-1, with D maybe TRBD1 (6 bases). V was shortened by 2 bases and J by 0 bases, with 19 bases between the two germline ends. Germline CDR1 and CDR2: SEHNR and FQNEAQ (reference sequence). The CDR3 is 18 residues long. CDR3 nucleotides: TGTGCCAGCAGCTTAAATCTTGGGGGCAGACCGTTGAACACTGAAGCTTTCTTT. Translated, it gives CASSLNLGGRPLNTEAFF.

The V call is TRBV7-9, the J call TRBJ1-4, with D perhaps matching TRBD1 (6 bases). V was shortened by 5 bases and J by 8 bases, with 18 bases between the two germline ends. Germline lookup yields CDR1 SEHNR and CDR2 FQNEAQ (reference sequence). The CDR3 contains 15 residues. The CDR3: CASSKITGSAEKLFF. DNA of the CDR3: TGTGCCAGCAGCAAAATTACAGGGAGTGCGGAAAAACTGTTTTTT.